Presented here are 16 T cell receptor beta chains from one specimen sequenced in a study of T cell responses to AZD1222 COVID-19 vaccine. The table came from immunoSEQ multiplex PCR; TCRdb's copy has only in-frame clones and leaves some out. The sample consists of about 140,000 clones, around nine tenths of them appearing once. The sequences come from peripheral blood, collected on day 0 of AZD1222 vaccination. The source is an adult in good health.

The rearrangement uses TRBV2 and TRBJ2-3, with D perhaps matching TRBD2 (6 bases). V was cut by 2 bases and J by 7 bases, with 22 bases left in between. This CDR3 contains 17 residues. Germline lookup yields CDR1 SNHLY and CDR2 FYNNEI. CDR3 amino acids: CASSERDPWRDRYTQYF. CDR3 in DNA: TGTGCCAGCAGTGAAAGGGACCCATGGCGGGACCGATATACGCAGTATTTT.

V is TRBV10-2 and J is TRBJ1-1; D gene unclear. CDR1 is WSHSY and CDR2 is SAAADI in the germline V gene. This CDR3 is built from 14 residues. Deletions cut 6 bases from V and 6 bases from J, with 17 bases between. CDR3 bases: TGCGCCAGCAGGACGGAACGCTTAGGGTCTGAAGCTTTCTTT. Translated, it gives CASRTERLGSEAFF.

J is TRBJ1-4 and V is TRBV7-8; 12 positions agree with TRBD1. The CDR3 contains 15 residues. Germline loops: CDR1 SGHVS, CDR2 FQNEAQ. With 6 bases clipped from V and 8 bases from J, the junction kept 7 bases outside the gene matches. This chain's CDR3 is CASRTGTGGEEKLFF. CDR3 DNA sequence: TGTGCCAGCAGAACCGGGACAGGGGGCGAAGAAAAACTGTTTTTT.

This clone is a singleton in its sample. V is TRBV6-5 and J is TRBJ1-6, with D unresolved. V shed 0 bases and J shed 7 bases, with 7 bases lying between them. Germline CDR1 reads MNHEY; CDR2 reads SVGAGI. This CDR3 is built from 14 residues. This CDR3 is CASSYSAGNSPLHF. The CDR3 coding sequence is TGTGCCAGCAGTTACTCGGCGGGGAATTCACCCCTCCACTTT.

This sequence joins TRBV11-2 and TRBJ2-5, with D perhaps TRBD2 (5 bases). CDR3 length: 14 amino acids. CDR1 is SGHAT, CDR2 FQNNGV, per germline. V lost 5 bases and J 4 bases, leaving 14 bases between the germline ends. In DNA, the CDR3 is TGTGCCAGCAGCATCGGCCGAGGGTCAGAGACCCAGTACTTC. It yields the protein CASSIGRGSETQYF.

This sequence joins TRBV7-6 and TRBJ2-7; the D is unclear. Germline CDR1 and CDR2: SGHVS and FNYEAQ. The CDR3 loop spans 15 amino acids. Trimming removed 3 bases from V and 3 bases from J, with 15 bases in between. The CDR3 DNA reads TGTGCCAGCAGCTTGTATGGGTCAAAAGACTACGAGCAGTACTTC. This translates into CASSLYGSKDYEQYF.

This chain links TRBV4-1 with TRBJ2-1, with D hard to call. V gave up 4 bases and J gave up 0 bases, with 10 bases separating them. Germline V CDR1 and CDR2: MGHRA, YSYEKL. CDR3 size: 15 residues. The CDR3: CASSPHSNSYNEQFF. The CDR3 nucleotides are TGCGCCAGCAGCCCACACAGTAACTCCTACAATGAGCAGTTCTTC.

In nucleotides, the CDR3 is TGTGCCAGCAGCCAAGATTTTCGACAGGGAGGGCAGCCCCAGCATTTT. Residues: CASSQDFRQGGQPQHF. The chain has TRBV4-2 and TRBJ1-5; 7 positions match TRBD1. With V trimmed by 0 bases and J by 7 bases, 9 bases remained unmatched. Germline V CDR1 and CDR2: LGHNA, YNFKEQ. This CDR3 region has 16 residues.

The chain joins TRBV4-2 to TRBJ1-1; D is undetermined. Trimming pared 0 bases from V and 1 base from J, leaving 9 bases between. The CDR3 length is 15 residues. Germline assignment: CDR1 LGHNA and CDR2 YNFKEQ. For the CDR3, the DNA is TGTGCCAGCAGCCAAGATATCAACAGGAACACTGAAGCTTTCTTT. Its protein is CASSQDINRNTEAFF.

In nucleotides, the CDR3 is TGCGCCAGCAGCCCCGGACAGGGACTCGACACTGAAGCTTTCTTT. Its protein product is CASSPGQGLDTEAFF. The rearrangement joins TRBV5-1 to TRBJ1-1; 8 bases line up with TRBD1. V shed 4 bases and J 3 bases; nucleotides not matched to a gene: 8. The CDR3 totals 15 residues. Germline lookup yields CDR1 SGHRS and CDR2 YFSETQ. Combining the CDR3 with reference TRBV5-1 and TRBJ1-1 gives the whole variable domain KAGVTQTPRYLIKTRGQQVTLSCSPISGHRSVSWYQQTPGQGLQFLFEYFSETQRNKGNFPGRFSGRQFSNSRSEMNVSTLELGDSALYLCASSPGQGLDTEAFFGQGTRLTVV.

The genes are TRBV6-5 and TRBJ2-7; no definite D call. There are 13 residues in the CDR3. Trimming removed 6 bases at V and 0 bases at J, with 9 bases between. The germline CDR1 and CDR2 sequences are MNHEY and SVGAGI. DNA of the CDR3: TGTGCCAGCAGCGCATCAAGCTCCTACGAGCAGTACTTC. It yields the protein CASSASSSYEQYF.

This clone was counted only a few times. Distinct nucleotide sequences in the sample also encode this CDR3. V and J are TRBV5-1 and TRBJ1-1; a possible D gene is TRBD1 (5 bases). With 0 bases removed from V and 1 base from J, the gap between germline ends came to 10 bases. The CDR3 has 15 amino acids. Germline V gene sequence: CDR1 SGHRS, CDR2 YFSETQ. DNA for the CDR3: TGCGCCAGCAGCTTGGTGGCCGGGGCGAACACTGAAGCTTTCTTT. This sequence encodes CASSLVAGANTEAFF.

The chain is built from TRBV6-5 and TRBJ1-1; possibly TRBD1 for D (5 bases). This CDR3 is 15 amino acids long. With 0 bases removed from V and 4 bases from J, the gap between germline ends came to 12 bases. Germline values: CDR1 MNHEY, CDR2 SVGAGI. CDR3 protein: CASSYSVGAGTEAFF. The CDR3 nucleotides read TGTGCCAGCAGTTACTCGGTCGGGGCGGGCACTGAAGCTTTCTTT.

The chain uses TRBV5-1 and TRBJ2-7; maybe TRBD2 (5 bases). Between the trimmed V and J ends, which lost 4 bases and 0 bases, there was a span of 11 bases. The CDR3 extends over 14 amino acids. Germline V gene sequence: CDR1 SGHRS, CDR2 YFSETQ. CDR3 in DNA: TGCGCCAGCAGCCCTCGGACTGGCTCCTACGAGCAGTACTTC. This sequence encodes CASSPRTGSYEQYF.

The rearrangement joins TRBV28 to TRBJ2-1; TRBD2 matches at 16 bases. Germline CDR1 is MDHEN and CDR2 is SYDVKM. The CDR3 consists of 19 residues. V shed 5 bases, J shed 6 bases, and the junction held 13 bases outside the gene matches. Here the CDR3 DNA reads TGTGCCAGCAGTCCGCCCGGGACTAGCGGGAGGGTGTACCTCAATGAGCAGTTCTTC. Amino acid sequence: CASSPPGTSGRVYLNEQFF. Based on the CDR3 plus reference TRBV28 and TRBJ2-1, the full variable domain is DVKVTQSSRYLVKRTGEKVFLECVQDMDHENMFWYRQDPGLGLRLIYFSYDVKMKEKGDIPEGYSVSREKKERFSLILESASTNQTSMYLCASSPPGTSGRVYLNEQFFGPGTRLTVL.

This chain joins TRBV20-1 and TRBJ1-5; unclear D gene. The length of the CDR3 is 11 residues. Between the trimmed V and J ends, which lost 3 bases and 5 bases, there was a span of 5 bases. CDR1 and CDR2 (germline): DFQATT, SNEGSKA (reference sequence). The CDR3 DNA is TGCAGTGCTAGCCCCGATCAGCCCCAGCATTTT. The encoded protein is CSASPDQPQHF.